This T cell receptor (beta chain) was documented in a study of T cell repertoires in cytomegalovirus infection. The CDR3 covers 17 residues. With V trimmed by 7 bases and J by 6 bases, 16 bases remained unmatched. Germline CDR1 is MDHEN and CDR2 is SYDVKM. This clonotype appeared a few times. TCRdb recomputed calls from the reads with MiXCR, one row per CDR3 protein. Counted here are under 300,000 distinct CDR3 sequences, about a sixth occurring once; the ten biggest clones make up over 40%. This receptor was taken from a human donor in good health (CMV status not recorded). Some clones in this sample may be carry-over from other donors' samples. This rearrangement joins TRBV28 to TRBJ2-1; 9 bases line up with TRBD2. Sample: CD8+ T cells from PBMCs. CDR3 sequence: CASTLYPAGGRGNEQFF. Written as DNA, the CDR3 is TGTGCCAGCACCCTTTACCCCGCGGGGGGGCGAGGCAATGAGCAGTTCTTC.